Listed here are 9 T cell receptor beta chains from one sample, sequenced in a study of technical replicates of blood from a few donors. The assay was immunoSEQ multiplex PCR, and TCRdb's table has in-frame clones only and misses some. The sample contains about 80,000 clones, less than 99% of which appear only once. Sequencing was performed on T cells isolated from PBMCs. Receptors were obtained from a human donor in good health.

The chain couples TRBV2 to TRBJ1-2, with D unclear. Trimming cost V 1 base and J 3 bases, with 6 bases left between them. Germline lookup yields CDR1 SNHLY and CDR2 FYNNEI. The CDR3 has 13 amino acids. The CDR3: CASSEVLDYGYTF. CDR3 nucleotides: TGTGCCAGCAGTGAAGTCTTAGACTATGGCTACACCTTC.

The chain is built from TRBV4-2 and TRBJ2-5, with D uncertain. Trimming cost V 0 bases and J 4 bases, with 12 bases left between them. Germline CDR1 is LGHNA and CDR2 is YNFKEQ. CDR3 length equals 15 residues. CDR3 DNA: TGTGCCAGCAGCCAAGATTCGTACAGTGGAGAGACCCAGTACTTC. Protein sequence: CASSQDSYSGETQYF.

As DNA, the CDR3 is TGTGCCAGCAGAACATTGGGGGCTTATGGCTACACCTTC. As protein: CASRTLGAYGYTF. The genes are TRBV6-5 and TRBJ1-2; D perhaps matches TRBD1 (6 bases). V lost 6 bases to trimming and J lost 5 bases, with 13 bases between them. The CDR3 totals 13 residues. Germline lookup yields CDR1 MNHEY and CDR2 SVGAGI.

The gene calls are TRBV5-1 and TRBJ2-6; D possibly corresponds to TRBD2 (6 bases). The CDR3 has 16 amino acids. Germline assignment: CDR1 SGHRS and CDR2 YFSETQ. Trimming shortened V by 4 bases and J by 0 bases, and 11 bases separated the two germline ends. CDR3 sequence reads: CASSAGRVSGANVLTF. The CDR3 DNA sequence: TGCGCCAGCAGCGCGGGACGGGTCTCTGGGGCCAACGTCCTGACTTTC.

The chain recombines TRBV27 with TRBJ2-3; the match to TRBD1 covers 7 bases. The junction had 4 bases not matched to a gene; V was cut back by 2 bases and J by 2 bases. This CDR3 has 15 residues. Germline-derived CDR1 and CDR2 are MNHEY and SMNVEV (reference sequence). The CDR3 here is CASSLHRGYTDTQYF. The DNA for the CDR3 is TGTGCCAGCAGTTTACACAGGGGCTACACAGATACGCAGTATTTT.

The DNA of the CDR3 is TGTGCCAGTACCCAGACAGGAGCGAGCTACGAGCAGTACTTC. Amino acids: CASTQTGASYEQYF. The chain is built from TRBV19 and TRBJ2-7; the D gene is possibly TRBD1 (6 bases). V lost 7 bases and J lost 3, with 16 bases in between. The germline CDR1 and CDR2 sequences are LNHDA and SQIVND (reference sequence). This CDR3 comprises 14 residues. The full variable domain, completed using reference TRBV19 and TRBJ2-7, is DGGITQSPKYLFRKEGQNVTLSCEQNLNHDAMYWYRQDPGQGLRLIYYSQIVNDFQKGDIAEGYSVSREKKESFPLTVTSAQKNPTAFYLCASTQTGASYEQYFGPGTRLTVT.

V is TRBV21-1 and J is TRBJ1-1. TRBV21-1 has pseudogene status. The CDR3 contains 16 residues. This CDR3 reads CASSKVLRTSNTEAFF. The CDR3 nucleotides read TGTGCCAGCAGCAAAGTTCTCAGGACTTCGAACACTGAAGCTTTCTTT.

The V call is TRBV29-1, the J call TRBJ2-5, with 12 bases aligning to TRBD2. This CDR3 region has 15 residues. CDR1 is SQVTM, CDR2 ANQGSEA, per germline. J was trimmed by 5 bases and V by 6 bases; bases with no gene match: 10. The CDR3 DNA sequence: TGCAGCGTGACTAGCGGGAGCGGGGGTCGGGAGACCCAGTACTTC. It is translated as CSVTSGSGGRETQYF.

The CDR3 DNA reads TGTGCCAGCAGCTTAATTAGCGAGACGAATACGCAGTATTTT. Amino acid sequence: CASSLISETNTQYF. The chain joins TRBV7-2 to TRBJ2-3, with D perhaps TRBD2 (5 bases). The CDR3 is 14 amino acids. The germline gives CDR1 SGHTA, CDR2 FQGNSA. V was cut by 2 bases and J by 7 bases, with 13 bases left in between.